The next 30 T cell receptor beta chains were all read from a single sample in a study of metastatic and nonmetastatic thyroid tumors. TCRdb used MiXCR to call clones anew from the PCR reads. The sample has some 31,000 clones; under 20% are singletons. Thyroid surgery took place with no prior treatment in any patient. The sequenced sample consisted of blood. All receptors derive from a female donor with papillary thyroid cancer or a benign thyroid nodule (not recorded which). Some clones in this sample may be carry-over from other donors' samples.

This clone was found a few times. At one of its ends the junction is not consistent with the germline gene, which may arise from a read error. The CDR3 DNA is TGTGCCAGCAGGAAACCTCTCAATGAGCATTTCTTC. This translates into CASRKPLNEHFF. The rearrangement joins TRBV6-1 to TRBJ2-1; D gene ambiguous. CDR1 MNHNS and CDR2 SASEGT come from the germline V gene. The CDR3 runs 12 residues.

The V call is TRBV20-1, the J call TRBJ2-7; 8 bases agree with TRBD1. The germline gives CDR1 DFQATT, CDR2 SNEGSKA (reference sequence). The CDR3 extends over 14 amino acids. V trimming: 5 bases; J trimming: 3 bases; junction bases outside the gene matches: 9. The CDR3 region is CSAHTGQVLYEQYF. Written as DNA, the CDR3 is TGCAGTGCTCATACGGGACAGGTACTCTACGAGCAGTACTTC.

This clone was recorded many times. Here the CDR3 reads CSARDLEASVETQYF. DNA for the CDR3: TGCAGTGCTAGAGATCTCGAGGCTAGCGTTGAGACCCAGTACTTC. J is TRBJ2-5 and V is TRBV20-1; the D gene is possibly TRBD2 (6 bases). CDR3 length: 15 residues. Looked up from germline, CDR1 is DFQATT and CDR2 is SNEGSKA (reference sequence). V gave up 0 bases and J gave up 5 bases, with 16 bases separating them.

In regard to this clone: Being one base from a much bigger clone, this may be a read error. Other DNA variants within this sample encode the same CDR3. V gene TRBV20-1 combines with J gene TRBJ1-2, with a weak D call TRBD1 (5 bases). Trimming shortened V by 4 bases and J by 5 bases, and 17 bases separated the two germline ends. This CDR3 is built from 14 residues. Germline values: CDR1 DFQATT, CDR2 SNEGSKA (reference sequence). The CDR3 bases are TGCAGTGCTAAAGGAGGGGCAGTTCAATATGGCTACACCTTC. This sequence encodes CSAKGGAVQYGYTF.

This clone was detected many times. The chain combines TRBV5-1 with TRBJ2-1; D call uncertain. The CDR3 spans 14 residues. Per the germline V gene, CDR1 is SGHRS and CDR2 is YFSETQ. Trimming cost V 1 base and J 3 bases, with 8 bases left between them. Here the CDR3 reads CASSLRPDYNEQFF. The CDR3, as DNA: TGCGCCAGCAGCTTGCGGCCAGACTACAATGAGCAGTTCTTC.

The chain combines TRBV6-1 with TRBJ1-2; TRBD1 matches 7 bases. CDR3 length equals 14 residues. The germline gives CDR1 MNHNS, CDR2 SASEGT. The V segment lost 3 bases and the J segment 4 bases; nucleotides outside the gene matches: 5. CDR3 in amino acids: CASSEKGAFYGYTF. Here the CDR3 DNA reads TGTGCCAGCAGTGAGAAGGGGGCGTTCTATGGCTACACCTTC.

This clone has ten or more counts. V is TRBV19 and J is TRBJ1-5; weak D call: TRBD1 (5 bases). The ends were cut back, 6 bases at V and 11 bases at J, with 23 bases in the middle. The CDR3 loop spans 15 amino acids. Per germline, CDR1 LNHDA and CDR2 SQIVND (reference sequence). The CDR3 sequence is CASSPRVGLSGTQHF. For the CDR3, the DNA is TGTGCCAGTAGCCCCAGGGTTGGGTTAAGCGGGACCCAGCATTTT.

About this clone: Given the absence of the conserved phenylalanine or tryptophan at the CDR3 end, a read error is likely. V is TRBV19 and J is TRBJ1-5; D remains ambiguous. The germline gives CDR1 LNHDA, CDR2 SQIVND (reference sequence). V shed 4 bases and J shed 6 bases, with 13 bases lying between them. The CDR3 contains 14 residues. The DNA for the CDR3 is TGTGCCAGTAGTACGTACCGGTGGGGTCAGCCCCAGCATCTT. Its translation: CASSTYRWGQPQHL.

This clone has a handful of counts. A clone one base away is much larger, so this may be a read error. This chain joins TRBV2 and TRBJ1-4; the D is unclear. The CDR3 covers 12 residues. Looked up from germline, CDR1 is SNHLY and CDR2 is FYNNEI. V dropped 7 bases and J dropped 14 bases, with 17 bases sitting between them. The CDR3 bases are TGTGCCAGCATCGAAGTTGAGACAACTCTGTTTTTT. Amino acid sequence: CASIEVETTLFF.

This clone was counted many times. The chain couples TRBV18 to TRBJ2-2; TRBD2 matches 11 bases. This CDR3 contains 16 residues. The germline V gene has CDR1 KGHSH and CDR2 LQKENI. The junction had 9 bases not matched to a gene; V was cut back by 6 bases and J by 6 bases. In DNA, the CDR3 is TGTGCCAGCTCCCAGACTAGCGGGATATTCGCCGGGGAGCTGTTTTTT. This encodes CASSQTSGIFAGELFF.

V gene TRBV18 combines with J gene TRBJ2-7; D could derive from TRBD1 or TRBD2 (5 bases each). V was trimmed by 3 bases and J by 1 base, leaving 10 bases between them. The CDR3 runs 14 residues. Germline V gene data show CDR1 as KGHSH and CDR2 as LQKENI. In DNA form, the CDR3 reads TGTGCCAGCTCACCCCCGGGACCTTCCTACGAGCAGTACTTC. Translated, it gives CASSPPGPSYEQYF.

This clone was found many times. DNA for the CDR3: TGTGCCAGCCGGTCAGGGGGGGACACCGGGGAGCTGTTTTTT. It yields the protein CASRSGGDTGELFF. This rearrangement joins TRBV7-2 to TRBJ2-2, with D perhaps TRBD1 or TRBD2 (7 bases each). This CDR3 is 14 amino acids long. Trimming removed 8 bases from V and 3 bases from J, with 13 bases in between. Germline CDR1 and CDR2: SGHTA and FQGNSA.

In this sample, this clone turned up many times. This sequence joins TRBV9 and TRBJ2-5, with D tentatively TRBD2 (5 bases). The CDR3 has 14 amino acids. Germline V gene data show CDR1 as SGDLS and CDR2 as YYNGEE. The V and J ends lost 4 bases and 4 bases respectively, with 14 bases between them. This CDR3 reads CASSPPGVAETQYF. CDR3 nucleotides: TGTGCCAGCAGCCCACCCGGGGTGGCAGAGACCCAGTACTTC.

This clone was counted ten times or more. The rearrangement joins TRBV5-4 to TRBJ2-1, with 9 bases matching TRBD2. V gave up 3 bases and J gave up 4 bases; unmatched junction bases: 8. The CDR3 is 16 amino acids. Germline lookup yields CDR1 SGHNT and CDR2 YYREEE (reference sequence). The CDR3 DNA sequence: TGTGCCAGCAGCTCCCAGCGGGAGGCAAAATACAATGAGCAGTTCTTC. Residues: CASSSQREAKYNEQFF.

This clone was observed many times. This chain links TRBV27 with TRBJ2-1; 13 bases agree with TRBD2. The CDR3 consists of 13 residues. Germline assignment: CDR1 MNHEY and CDR2 SMNVEV (reference sequence). The J segment lost 9 bases and the V segment lost 8 bases, leaving 4 bases of the junction unmatched. CDR3 DNA sequence: TGTGCCAGCGGGACTAGCGGGAAGGGTGAGCAGTTCTTC. As protein: CASGTSGKGEQFF.

Only a few counts were recorded for this clone. The genes are TRBV12-3 or TRBV12-4 and TRBJ2-1; 10 positions match TRBD1. This CDR3 is built from 16 residues. After removal of 4 bases from V and 9 bases from J, the junction contained 12 bases not matched to a gene. The DNA for the CDR3 is TGTGCCAGCAGTTCCTTGTCGGGACAGGGGCAAGGTGAGCAGTTCTTC. It is translated as CASSSLSGQGQGEQFF.

The rearrangement uses TRBV27 and TRBJ2-1; the D is unclear. CDR1 and CDR2 from the germline V gene are MNHEY and SMNVEV (reference sequence). The V end lost 6 bases, the J end lost 4 bases, and 13 bases lay between the germline ends. The CDR3 is made up of 14 amino acids. CDR3 nucleotides: TGTGCCAGCAGCCTCCGGGCCGGATACAATGAGCAGTTCTTC. This codes for CASSLRAGYNEQFF.

The V and J genes are TRBV6-1 and TRBJ2-2; TRBD1 or TRBD2 may be the D gene (5 bases each). Trimming shortened V by 6 bases and J by 0 bases, and 14 bases separated the two germline ends. The CDR3 sequence is 16 residues long. The germline gives CDR1 MNHNS, CDR2 SASEGT. The CDR3, as DNA: TGTGCCAGCAGGCTCATTGGGACCTCGAACACCGGGGAGCTGTTTTTT. Translating it yields CASRLIGTSNTGELFF.

At least ten counts were recorded for this clone. The V gene is TRBV7-6, the J gene TRBJ2-5; D remains ambiguous. The ends were cut back, 5 bases at V and 5 bases at J, with 12 bases in the middle. This CDR3 spans 13 amino acids. Germline assignment: CDR1 SGHVS and CDR2 FNYEAQ. The CDR3 nucleotides are TGTGCCAGCAGCCGACTTGCGTCCGAGACCCAGTACTTC. It codes for CASSRLASETQYF.

The V gene is TRBV20-1, the J gene TRBJ2-7; 13 positions match TRBD2. Trimming cost V 6 bases and J 0 bases; bases outside gene matches: 11. Germline loops: CDR1 DFQATT, CDR2 SNEGSKA (reference sequence). There are 17 residues in the CDR3. The CDR3, as DNA: TGCAGTGCACCGGGACTAGCGGGGACCGGGAGCTCCTACGAGCAGTACTTC. It translates to CSAPGLAGTGSSYEQYF.

This clone was detected many times. The same CDR3 is also encoded by other DNA sequences in this sample. J is TRBJ2-1 and V is TRBV20-1; 11 bases map to TRBD1. After removal of 6 bases from V and 10 bases from J, the junction contained 11 bases not matched to a gene. This CDR3 contains 14 residues. Germline V lookup: CDR1 DFQATT, CDR2 SNEGSKA (reference sequence). CDR3 nucleotide sequence: TGCAGTGCCGCAACCGGGACAGGGGGACAAGAGCAGTTCTTC. As protein: CSAATGTGGQEQFF.

The rearrangement links TRBV2 to TRBJ1-5; D remains unclear. Germline V gene data show CDR1 as SNHLY and CDR2 as FYNNEI. The germline V and J ends were trimmed by 2 bases and 5 bases, with 10 bases remaining between them. The CDR3 runs 14 residues. The CDR3 loop is CASSESNVDQPQHF. CDR3 bases: TGTGCCAGCAGTGAATCGAACGTCGATCAGCCCCAGCATTTT.

This clone has ten or more counts. The chain carries TRBV6-1 and TRBJ1-1; TRBD1 might be the D (5 bases). CDR1 and CDR2 (germline): MNHNS, SASEGT. V lost 2 bases and J 3 bases, leaving 7 bases between the germline ends. This CDR3 has 13 amino acids. This CDR3 is CASSERQHTEAFF. The CDR3 nucleotides read TGTGCCAGCAGTGAAAGACAGCACACTGAAGCTTTCTTT.

This clone was seen a handful of times. A much larger clonotype is one base distant, so this may be a read error. The chain carries TRBV30 and TRBJ1-4, with a weak D call TRBD1 (6 bases). Germline CDR1 is GTSNPN and CDR2 is SVGIG (reference sequence). The CDR3 sequence is 13 residues long. Written as DNA, the CDR3 is TGTGCCTGGGAAAGGGGGATAGGTGAAAAACTGCTTTTT. Translating it yields CAWERGIGEKLLF.

Notes on this clone: A read error may be the cause here, since a much bigger clone is one base away. Other DNA sequences in this specimen translate into the identical CDR3. This chain connects TRBV20-1 to TRBJ2-3, with no clear D. V lost 2 bases to trimming and J lost 1 base, with 25 bases between them. CDR1 DFQATT and CDR2 SNEGSKA come from the germline V gene (reference sequence). This CDR3 spans 19 amino acids. CDR3 loop: CSARFWTLTQPLGTDTQYF. CDR3 bases: TGCAGTGCTAGATTTTGGACCCTGACCCAACCCCTAGGCACAGATACGCAGTATTTT.

This chain connects TRBV7-8 to TRBJ1-1, with TRBD1 matching 7 bases. Unmatched junction bases numbered 2, after V lost 3 bases and J lost 1 base. The length of the CDR3 is 14 residues. CDR1 SGHVS and CDR2 FQNEAQ come from the germline V gene. CDR3 sequence reads: CASSLTGKNTEAFF. The CDR3 nucleotides are TGTGCCAGCAGCTTGACAGGGAAGAACACTGAAGCTTTCTTT.

Many counts were recorded for this clone. The chain recombines TRBV30 with TRBJ1-2; D not resolved. Trimming left V 5 bases short and J 0 bases short, with 13 bases between. Germline-derived CDR1 and CDR2 are GTSNPN and SVGIG (reference sequence). The CDR3 contains 14 residues. The CDR3 sequence is CAWATETANYGYTF. CDR3 nucleotide sequence: TGTGCCTGGGCCACGGAAACAGCTAACTATGGCTACACCTTC.

This clone came up many times. This may be a read error, as it is one base from a much larger clone. The same CDR3 arises from other DNA sequences in this sample as well. This chain links TRBV28 with TRBJ2-1; the D gene is possibly TRBD2 (6 bases). CDR3 length: 18 residues. From germline, CDR1 is MDHEN and CDR2 SYDVKM. V lost 5 bases to trimming and J lost 0 bases, with 20 bases between them. This chain's CDR3 is CASSVPGLASNSYNEQFF. The CDR3 nucleotides read TGTGCCAGCAGTGTTCCGGGGCTAGCGTCAAACTCCTACAATGAGCAGTTCTTC.

This clone was counted ten times or more. The rearrangement uses TRBV20-1 and TRBJ1-3; D gene unclear. The CDR3 loop spans 14 amino acids. Trimming removed 0 bases at V and 6 bases at J, with 12 bases between. Germline V CDR1 and CDR2: DFQATT, SNEGSKA (reference sequence). The CDR3 DNA follows: TGCAGTGCTAGAGATGTCGACGGATTAAACACCATATATTTT. Translation: CSARDVDGLNTIYF.

This clone has at least ten counts. CDR3 in DNA: TGTGCCAGCAGTTCGTATCACAGGGGTGATGAAAAACTGTTTTTT. Translation: CASSSYHRGDEKLFF. The chain has TRBV6-2 or TRBV6-3 and TRBJ1-4, with TRBD1 matching 7 bases. The CDR3 has 15 amino acids. Germline loops: CDR1 MNHEY, CDR2 SVGEGT. V lost 4 bases, J lost 6 bases, and 8 bases stayed unmatched.